The clone carrying this TCR beta chain was counted between two and nine times. The antigen is not known. 13 Jbeta primers and 60 Vbeta primers were used for the PCR. As handled by the study authors: A later analysis counted 65 million to 80 million unique TCR beta chains, around 10 million shared. Produced via immunoSEQ multiplex PCR; TCRdb's table is partial and in-frame only. V, J and clone size are taken as reported in that table, and D and trimming were inferred from the DNA itself. The sample consists of about 200,000 clones, roughly 85% of them appearing once. The V gene lost 2 bases and the J gene lost 7 bases, with 13 bases spanning the gap. The CDR3 is 15 residues long. Germline CDR1 is SGHRS and CDR2 is YFSETQ. The sample belongs to a study of cytomegalovirus exposure and HLA in healthy donors. Study-level points and caveats: In a later analysis, approximately 15,000 TCR beta sequences were associated with HLA alleles at 0.05 false discovery rate. It was in a later analysis that TCR association rates were seen to vary by HLA locus, highest for DRB1 and lowest for HLA-C. Based on reports, TCR beta sequences accurately predicted HLA-A and HLA-B alleles for most subjects.

This clonotype originated in a woman in her twenties or thirties in good health and CMV-seropositive. This rearrangement joins TRBV5-1 to TRBJ1-6; weak D call: TRBD1 (5 bases). Input material: PBMCs. CDR3 sequence reads: CASSFSDSWNSPLHF. CDR3 DNA: TGCGCCAGCAGCTTTTCTGACAGCTGGAATTCACCCCTCCACTTT.